The T cell receptor (beta chain) under discussion was sequenced for a study of cytomegalovirus exposure and HLA in healthy donors. Comments on this clone: No antigen is known for it.

Germline assignment: CDR1 MNHEY and CDR2 SMNVEV (reference sequence). CDR3 length: 16 amino acids. The V segment lost 2 bases and the J segment 1 base; nucleotides outside the gene matches: 3. Clones were read by immunoSEQ multiplex PCR, and TCRdb kept only the in-frame ones, dropping some. There are some 130,000 clones in the sample; around 85% occur only once, and just under 3% lies in the top ten. Study results and limitations: The study listed some 160 cytomegalovirus-associated TCR beta chains. Rare TCR sequences dominated, though some public TCRs recurred in many donors.

The sample consisted of PBMCs. This TCR was recovered from a man younger than 35 in good health and CMV-seronegative. The chain carries TRBV27 and TRBJ1-5; 9 nucleotides match TRBD1. Here the CDR3 reads CASSLIGQGSNQPQHF. The CDR3 DNA follows: TGTGCCAGCAGTTTAATCGGACAGGGGAGCAATCAGCCCCAGCATTTT.